This T cell receptor beta chain was sequenced for a study of radiation and T cells in renal cell carcinoma. CDR3 length: 15 amino acids. Per the germline V gene, CDR1 is MRHNA and CDR2 is SNTAGT. Germline trimming cut 6 bases from V and 4 bases from J; bases unmatched to any gene: 11. Regarding time point: blood 2 weeks post-SBRT. Specified treatment: 15 Gy SBRT to primary tumor, nephrectomy 4 weeks later. Clones were sequenced by immunoSEQ multiplex PCR, and TCRdb holds only the in-frame ones, with some missing. The sample contains around 130,000 clones, 81% of which appear only once. J is TRBJ1-2 and V is TRBV6-4; TRBD1 matches 7 bases. The sample consisted of blood, taken from a patient whose treatment included radiotherapy and nephrectomy. The clonotype comes from a woman aged 55-70 years with renal cell carcinoma. The CDR3 here is CASSPGRQGGYGYTF. Written as DNA, the CDR3 is TGTGCCAGCAGCCCGGGTCGACAGGGTGGCTATGGCTACACCTTC.